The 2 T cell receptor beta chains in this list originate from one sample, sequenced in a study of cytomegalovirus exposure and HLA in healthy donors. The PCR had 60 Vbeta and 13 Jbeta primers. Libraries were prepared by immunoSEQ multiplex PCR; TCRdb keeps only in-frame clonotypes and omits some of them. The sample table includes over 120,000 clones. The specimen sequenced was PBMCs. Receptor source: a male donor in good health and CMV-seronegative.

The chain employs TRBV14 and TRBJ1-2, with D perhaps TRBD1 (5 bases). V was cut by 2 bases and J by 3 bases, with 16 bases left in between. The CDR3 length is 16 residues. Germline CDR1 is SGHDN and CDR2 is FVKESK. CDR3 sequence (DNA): TGTGCCAGCAGCCAATTAACTTTTGGGACTTACTATGGCTACACCTTC. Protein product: CASSQLTFGTYYGYTF. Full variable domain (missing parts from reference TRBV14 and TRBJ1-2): EAGVTQFPSHSVIEKGQTVTLRCDPISGHDNLYWYRRVMGKEIKFLLHFVKESKQDESGMPNNRFLAERTGGTYSTLKVQPAELEDSGVYFCASSQLTFGTYYGYTFGSGTRLTVV.

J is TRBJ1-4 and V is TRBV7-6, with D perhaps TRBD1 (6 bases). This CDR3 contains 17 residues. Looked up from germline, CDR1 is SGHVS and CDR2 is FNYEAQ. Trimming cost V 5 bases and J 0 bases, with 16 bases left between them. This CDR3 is CASSLGVRGATNEKLFF. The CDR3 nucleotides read TGTGCCAGCAGCCTGGGAGTCAGGGGAGCAACTAATGAAAAACTGTTTTTT. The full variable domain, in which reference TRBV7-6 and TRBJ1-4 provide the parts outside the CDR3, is GAGVSQSPRYKVTKRGQDVALRCDPISGHVSLYWYRQALGQGPEFLTYFNYEAQQDKSGLPNDRFSAERPEGSISTLTIQRTEQRDSAMYRCASSLGVRGATNEKLFFGSGTQLSVL.